This TCR beta chain is drawn from a study of blood T cell repertoires in COVID-19. At the level of the study: Spain, Italy and the United States supplied samples that represented acute and convalescent COVID-19. The analysed material was cDNA or gDNA that came from T cells, B-cell-depleted T cells, or PBMCs.

The CDR3 extends over 16 amino acids. CDR1 is SEHNR and CDR2 is FQNEAQ in the germline V gene (reference sequence). V shed 5 bases and J shed 8 bases, with 22 bases lying between them. Patients at the Seattle site were enrolled during active infection and followed longitudinally. Original analysis: How many nucleated cells were present was estimated from reference gene primer amplification. The data were produced by immunoSEQ multiplex PCR, yet TCRdb's version contains in-frame clones alone and is incomplete. D and trimming come from the DNA, and the V and J calls and clone size come from that table. Of a few hundred thousand clones in the sample, more than 85% are singletons; the top ten hold under 3%.

The chain couples TRBV7-9 to TRBJ2-1, with TRBD2 as a possible D gene (5 bases). The sample taken for sequencing was peripheral blood. This sequence originates from a person aged 18 to 35 with COVID-19, enrolled during active disease. The CDR3 loop is CASSPGLVPYSYEQFF. In DNA form, the CDR3 reads TGTGCCAGCAGCCCTGGACTCGTCCCATACTCCTATGAGCAGTTCTTC.